This TCR beta chain stems from a study of blood T cell repertoires in COVID-19. Background on the study: Samples taken during acute and convalescent COVID-19 were collected in the United States, Italy and Spain. T cells, B-cell-depleted T cells, or PBMCs supplied cDNA or gDNA.

Per the original data handling: For nucleated cells, counts were estimated from reference gene primer amplification. The table came from immunoSEQ multiplex PCR; TCRdb's copy has only in-frame clones and leaves some out. V and J calls and clone size are given by that table; D and trimming were obtained from the DNA. Here the sample spans fewer than 85,000 clones, approximately 89% being singletons. This CDR3 has 15 residues. Germline V gene data show CDR1 as KGHSH and CDR2 as LQKENI. V lost 6 bases, J lost 2 bases, and 8 bases stayed unmatched. Sequencing input: peripheral blood. The rearrangement uses TRBV18 and TRBJ1-2; 8 bases agree with TRBD1. The source of this sequence is a man aged 45-60 years with active COVID-19. The CDR3 DNA follows: TGTGCCAGCTCGACAGGGGCCTTAGAAAACTATGGCTACACCTTC. Protein: CASSTGALENYGYTF. Full variable domain (rest looked up from reference TRBV18 and TRBJ1-2): NAGVMQNPRHLVRRRGQEARLRCSPMKGHSHVYWYRQLPEEGLKFMVYLQKENIIDESGMPKERFSAEFPKEGPSILRIQQVVRGDSAAYFCASSTGALENYGYTFGSGTRLTVV.